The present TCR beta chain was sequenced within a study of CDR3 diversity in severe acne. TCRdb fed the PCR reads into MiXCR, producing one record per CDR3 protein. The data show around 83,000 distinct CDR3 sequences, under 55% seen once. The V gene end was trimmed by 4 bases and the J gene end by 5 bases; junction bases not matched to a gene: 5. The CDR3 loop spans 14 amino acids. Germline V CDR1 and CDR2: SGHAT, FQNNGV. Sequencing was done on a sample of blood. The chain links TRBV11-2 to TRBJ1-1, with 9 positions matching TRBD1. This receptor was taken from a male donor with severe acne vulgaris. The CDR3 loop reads CASSSGDRATEAFF. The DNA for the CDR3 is TGTGCCAGCAGCTCAGGGGACAGGGCAACTGAAGCTTTCTTT.